This T cell receptor (beta chain) is drawn from a study of blood T cell repertoires in COVID-19. Turning to the study itself: COVID-19 samples from acute and convalescent phases originated in the United States, Italy and Spain. Sources were T cells, B-cell-depleted T cells, or PBMCs; the material itself was cDNA or gDNA.

This clone was detected only once. In the source study's methods: Amplified reference gene primers provided the basis for estimating nucleated cell counts. TCRdb's copy holds only in-frame clones and misses some; the assay was immunoSEQ multiplex PCR. That table furnishes V, J and clone size, whereas the DNA furnished D and trimming. The table has 250,000 or so clones, approximately 82% seen once. The CDR3 contains 16 residues. From germline, CDR1 is SGHNT and CDR2 YYREEE (reference sequence). The V and J ends lost 2 bases and 2 bases respectively, with 13 bases between them. The sequence derives from a young woman with acute or convalescent COVID-19. The sequenced sample consisted of peripheral blood. The rearrangement joins TRBV5-4 to TRBJ1-4; a weak D match, TRBD1 (6 bases). CDR3 in amino acids: CASSFGGALTNEKLFF. As DNA, the CDR3 is TGTGCCAGCAGCTTTGGGGGGGCGCTGACTAATGAAAAACTGTTTTTT.